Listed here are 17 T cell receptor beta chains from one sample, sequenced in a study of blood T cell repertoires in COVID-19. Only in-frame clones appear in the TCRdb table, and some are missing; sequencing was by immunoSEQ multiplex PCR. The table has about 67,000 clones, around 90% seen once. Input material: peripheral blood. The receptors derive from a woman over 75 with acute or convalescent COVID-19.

The DNA for the CDR3 is TGTGCCATCAGTGCTACCTCTAACTATGGCTACACCTTC. Its translation: CAISATSNYGYTF. The chain employs TRBV10-3 and TRBJ1-2, with unresolved D. V was trimmed by 4 bases and J by 0 bases, leaving 6 bases between them. Germline CDR1 is ENHRY and CDR2 is SYGVKD. The CDR3 runs 13 residues.

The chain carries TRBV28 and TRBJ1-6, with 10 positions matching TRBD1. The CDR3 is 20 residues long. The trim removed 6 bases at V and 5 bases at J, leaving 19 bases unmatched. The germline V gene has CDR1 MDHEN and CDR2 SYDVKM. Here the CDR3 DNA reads TGTGCCAGCAGCTCTAAATGGGACAGGGGTTACCCTCTTAATAATTCACCCCTCCACTTT. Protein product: CASSSKWDRGYPLNNSPLHF.

In DNA, the CDR3 is TGTGCCAGCAGTTCCGGGCAGCCCCAGCATTTT. It encodes CASSSGQPQHF. The chain carries TRBV6-2 or TRBV6-3 and TRBJ1-5; D is unresolved. Trimming removed 4 bases from V and 7 bases from J, with 5 bases in between. This CDR3 region has 11 residues. Germline CDR1 and CDR2: MNHEY and SVGEGT.

DNA of the CDR3: TGTGCCAGTAATCCCTTCGGTGGCACTGAAGCTTTCTTT. Encoded protein: CASNPFGGTEAFF. The chain carries TRBV19 and TRBJ1-1; D remains ambiguous. Germline CDR1 LNHDA, CDR2 SQIVND (reference sequence). V lost 7 bases and J lost 4, with 13 bases in between. The CDR3 consists of 13 residues.

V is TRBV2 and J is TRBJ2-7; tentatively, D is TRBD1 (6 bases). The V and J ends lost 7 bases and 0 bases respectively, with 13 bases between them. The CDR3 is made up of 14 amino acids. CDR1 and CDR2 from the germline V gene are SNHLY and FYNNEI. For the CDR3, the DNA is TGTGCCAGCACGGGCACAGGGAGCTCCTACGAGCAGTACTTC. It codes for CASTGTGSSYEQYF.

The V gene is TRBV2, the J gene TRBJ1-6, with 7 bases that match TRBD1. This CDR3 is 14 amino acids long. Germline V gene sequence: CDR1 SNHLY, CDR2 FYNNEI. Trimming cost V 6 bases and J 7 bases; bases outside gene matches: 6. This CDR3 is CASRQGVPNSPLHF. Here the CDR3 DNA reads TGTGCCAGCAGGCAGGGGGTACCCAATTCACCCCTCCACTTT.

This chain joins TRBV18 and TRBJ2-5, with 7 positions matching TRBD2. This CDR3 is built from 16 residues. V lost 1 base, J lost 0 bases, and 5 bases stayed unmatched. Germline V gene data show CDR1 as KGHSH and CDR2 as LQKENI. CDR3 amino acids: CASSPLVGGYQETQYF. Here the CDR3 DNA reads TGTGCCAGCTCACCACTGGTGGGAGGGTACCAAGAGACCCAGTACTTC.

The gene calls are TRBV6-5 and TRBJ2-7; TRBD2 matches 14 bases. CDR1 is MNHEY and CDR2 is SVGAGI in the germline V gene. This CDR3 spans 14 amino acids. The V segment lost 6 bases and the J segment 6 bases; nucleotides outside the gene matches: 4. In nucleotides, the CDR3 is TGTGCCAGCAGACCTGGACTAGCGGGGGGCGAGCAGTACTTC. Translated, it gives CASRPGLAGGEQYF.

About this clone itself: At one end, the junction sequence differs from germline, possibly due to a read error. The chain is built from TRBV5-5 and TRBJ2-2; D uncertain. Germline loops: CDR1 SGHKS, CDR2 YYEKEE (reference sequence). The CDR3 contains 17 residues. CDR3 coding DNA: TGTGCCAGTAGCTTGGGTCTAGTGAGCGTAGTCACCGGGGAGCTGTTTTTT. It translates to CASSLGLVSVVTGELFF.

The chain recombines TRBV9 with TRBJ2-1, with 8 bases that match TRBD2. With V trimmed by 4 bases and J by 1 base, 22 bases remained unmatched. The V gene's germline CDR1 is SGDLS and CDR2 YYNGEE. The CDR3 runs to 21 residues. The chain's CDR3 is CASSRRDTSGGLLASYNEQFF. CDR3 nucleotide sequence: TGTGCCAGCAGCCGACGAGATACTAGCGGCGGCCTTCTAGCATCCTACAATGAGCAGTTCTTC.

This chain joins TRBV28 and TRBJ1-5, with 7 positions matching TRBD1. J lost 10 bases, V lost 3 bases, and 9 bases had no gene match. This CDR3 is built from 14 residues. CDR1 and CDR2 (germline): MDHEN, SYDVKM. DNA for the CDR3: TGTGCCAGCAGTTTTCGGGGCAGGGGGACTCCCCAGCATTTT. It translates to CASSFRGRGTPQHF. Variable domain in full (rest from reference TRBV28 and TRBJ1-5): DVKVTQSSRYLVKRTGEKVFLECVQDMDHENMFWYRQDPGLGLRLIYFSYDVKMKEKGDIPEGYSVSREKKERFSLILESASTNQTSMYLCASSFRGRGTPQHFGDGTRLSIL.

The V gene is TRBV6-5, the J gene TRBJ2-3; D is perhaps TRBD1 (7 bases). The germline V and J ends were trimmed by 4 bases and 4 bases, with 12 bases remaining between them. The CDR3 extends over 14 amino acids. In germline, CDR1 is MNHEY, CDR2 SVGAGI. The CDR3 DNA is TGTGCCAGCAGTTCGGAGGGACAGTCAGATACGCAGTATTTT. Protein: CASSSEGQSDTQYF.

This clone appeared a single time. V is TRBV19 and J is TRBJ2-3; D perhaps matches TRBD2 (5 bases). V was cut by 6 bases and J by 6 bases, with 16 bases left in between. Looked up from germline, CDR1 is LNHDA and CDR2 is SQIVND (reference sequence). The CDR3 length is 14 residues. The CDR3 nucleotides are TGTGCCAGTAGACCCCGGGGAGAGGTGGATACGCAGTATTTT. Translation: CASRPRGEVDTQYF.

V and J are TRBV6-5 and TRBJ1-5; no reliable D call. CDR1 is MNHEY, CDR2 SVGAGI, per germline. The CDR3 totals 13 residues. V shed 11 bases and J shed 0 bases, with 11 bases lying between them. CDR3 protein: CASTVNSNQPQHF. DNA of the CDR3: TGTGCCTCCACTGTGAATAGCAATCAGCCCCAGCATTTT.

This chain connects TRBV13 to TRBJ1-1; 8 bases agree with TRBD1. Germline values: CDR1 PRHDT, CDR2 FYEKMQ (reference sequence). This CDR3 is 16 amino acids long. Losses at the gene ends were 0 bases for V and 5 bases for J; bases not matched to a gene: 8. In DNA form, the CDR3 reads TGTGCCAGCAGCTTAGGACCGACAGGGGAGGGAACTGAAGCTTTCTTT. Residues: CASSLGPTGEGTEAFF.

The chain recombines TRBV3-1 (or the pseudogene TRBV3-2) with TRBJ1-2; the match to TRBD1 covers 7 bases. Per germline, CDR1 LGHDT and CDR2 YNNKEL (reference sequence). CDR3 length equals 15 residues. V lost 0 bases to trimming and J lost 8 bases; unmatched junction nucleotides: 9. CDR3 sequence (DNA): TGTGCCAGCAGCCAAGATAGATGGAGGGGGCAAGGCTACACCTTC. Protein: CASSQDRWRGQGYTF.

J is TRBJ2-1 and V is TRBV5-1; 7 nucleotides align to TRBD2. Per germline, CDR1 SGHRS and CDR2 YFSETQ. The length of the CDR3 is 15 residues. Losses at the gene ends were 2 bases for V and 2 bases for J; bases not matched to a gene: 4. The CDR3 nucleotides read TGCGCCAGCAGCTTACTAGCGCAGACCTACAATGAGCAGTTCTTC. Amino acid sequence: CASSLLAQTYNEQFF. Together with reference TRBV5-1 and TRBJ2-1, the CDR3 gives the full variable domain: KAGVTQTPRYLIKTRGQQVTLSCSPISGHRSVSWYQQTPGQGLQFLFEYFSETQRNKGNFPGRFSGRQFSNSRSEMNVSTLELGDSALYLCASSLLAQTYNEQFFGPGTRLTVL.